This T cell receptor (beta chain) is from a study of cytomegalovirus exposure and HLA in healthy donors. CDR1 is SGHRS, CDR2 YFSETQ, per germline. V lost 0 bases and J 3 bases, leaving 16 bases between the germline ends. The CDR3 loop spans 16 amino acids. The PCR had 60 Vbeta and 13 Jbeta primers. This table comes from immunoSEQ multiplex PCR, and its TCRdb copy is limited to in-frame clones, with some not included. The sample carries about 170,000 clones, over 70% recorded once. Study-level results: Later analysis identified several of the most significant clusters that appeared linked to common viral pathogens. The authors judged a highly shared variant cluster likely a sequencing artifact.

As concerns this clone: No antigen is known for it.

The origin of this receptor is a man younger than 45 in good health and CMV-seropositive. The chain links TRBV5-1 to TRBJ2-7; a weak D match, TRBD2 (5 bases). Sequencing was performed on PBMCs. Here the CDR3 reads CASSLAELPSYYEQYF. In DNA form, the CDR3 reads TGCGCCAGCAGCTTGGCCGAACTTCCTAGCTACTACGAGCAGTACTTC. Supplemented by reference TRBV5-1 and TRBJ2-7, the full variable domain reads KAGVTQTPRYLIKTRGQQVTLSCSPISGHRSVSWYQQTPGQGLQFLFEYFSETQRNKGNFPGRFSGRQFSNSRSEMNVSTLELGDSALYLCASSLAELPSYYEQYFGPGTRLTVT.